This T cell receptor beta chain was observed in a study of blood T cell repertoires in COVID-19. Whole-study context: The origin of the acute and convalescent COVID-19 samples was the United States, Italy and Spain.

Participants' reported clinical history set cohort assignment. The repertoire was sequenced with immunoSEQ multiplex PCR; TCRdb's copy has only in-frame clones and lacks some. The profile shows 250,000 to 300,000 clones, around 84% of them singletons. With 6 bases removed from V and 3 bases from J, the gap between germline ends came to 15 bases. Germline V gives CDR1 MDHEN, CDR2 SYDVKM. This CDR3 spans 15 amino acids. This receptor was obtained from a man aged 25-45 years with acute COVID-19. The V call is TRBV28, the J call TRBJ1-5; a weak D match, TRBD1 (6 bases). The sample comprised PBMCs or T cells enriched from blood (not recorded which). The CDR3 here is CASSENRVPNQPQHF. CDR3 bases: TGTGCCAGCAGCGAAAACAGGGTCCCCAATCAGCCCCAGCATTTT.